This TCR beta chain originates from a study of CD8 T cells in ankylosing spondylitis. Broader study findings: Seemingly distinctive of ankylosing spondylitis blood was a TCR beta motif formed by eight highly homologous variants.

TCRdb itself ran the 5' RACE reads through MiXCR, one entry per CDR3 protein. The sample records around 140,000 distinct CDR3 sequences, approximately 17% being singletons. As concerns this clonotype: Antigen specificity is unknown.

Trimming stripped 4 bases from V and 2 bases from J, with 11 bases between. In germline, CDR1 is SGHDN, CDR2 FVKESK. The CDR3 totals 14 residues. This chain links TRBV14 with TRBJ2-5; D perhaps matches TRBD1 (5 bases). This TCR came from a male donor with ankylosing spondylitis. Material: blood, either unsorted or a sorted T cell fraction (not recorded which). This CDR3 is CASSRQGWQETQYF. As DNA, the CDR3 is TGTGCCAGCAGCCGGCAGGGTTGGCAAGAGACCCAGTACTTC.